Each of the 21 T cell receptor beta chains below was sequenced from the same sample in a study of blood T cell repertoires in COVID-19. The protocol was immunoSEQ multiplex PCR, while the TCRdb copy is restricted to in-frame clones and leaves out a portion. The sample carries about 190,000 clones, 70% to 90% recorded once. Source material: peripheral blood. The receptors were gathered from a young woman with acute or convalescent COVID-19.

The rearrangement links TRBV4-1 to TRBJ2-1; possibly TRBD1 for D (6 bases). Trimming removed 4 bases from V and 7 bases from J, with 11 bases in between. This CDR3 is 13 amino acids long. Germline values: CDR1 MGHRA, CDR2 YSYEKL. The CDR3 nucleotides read TGCGCCAGCAGCCTTATAGGGACAAATGAGCAGTTCTTC. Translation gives CASSLIGTNEQFF.

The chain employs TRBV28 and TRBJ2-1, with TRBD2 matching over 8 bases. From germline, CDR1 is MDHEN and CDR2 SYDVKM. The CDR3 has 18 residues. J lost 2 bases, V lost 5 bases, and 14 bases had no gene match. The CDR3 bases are TGTGCCAGCAGTAAAACGGGAAAACTAGCGGATACCTACAATGAGCAGTTCTTC. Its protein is CASSKTGKLADTYNEQFF. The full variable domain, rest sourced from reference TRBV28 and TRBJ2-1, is DVKVTQSSRYLVKRTGEKVFLECVQDMDHENMFWYRQDPGLGLRLIYFSYDVKMKEKGDIPEGYSVSREKKERFSLILESASTNQTSMYLCASSKTGKLADTYNEQFFGPGTRLTVL.

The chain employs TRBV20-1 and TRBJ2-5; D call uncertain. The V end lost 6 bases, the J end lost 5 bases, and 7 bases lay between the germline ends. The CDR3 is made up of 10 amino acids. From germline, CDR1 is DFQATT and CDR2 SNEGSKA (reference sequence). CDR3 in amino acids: CSAARETQYF. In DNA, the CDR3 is TGCAGTGCCGCGAGGGAGACCCAGTACTTC.

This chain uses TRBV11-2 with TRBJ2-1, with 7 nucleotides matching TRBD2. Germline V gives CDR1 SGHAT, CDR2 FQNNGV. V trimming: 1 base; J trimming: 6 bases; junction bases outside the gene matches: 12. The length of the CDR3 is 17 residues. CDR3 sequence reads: CASSLGRPGGVVNEQFF. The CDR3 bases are TGTGCCAGCAGCTTAGGCCGACCGGGAGGAGTTGTCAATGAGCAGTTCTTC.

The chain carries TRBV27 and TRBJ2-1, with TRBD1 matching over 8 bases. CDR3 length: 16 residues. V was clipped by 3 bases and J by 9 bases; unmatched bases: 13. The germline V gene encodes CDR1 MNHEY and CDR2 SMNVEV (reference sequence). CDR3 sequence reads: CASSFTDSGTGGEQFF. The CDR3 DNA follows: TGTGCCAGCAGTTTCACCGATTCCGGGACAGGTGGTGAGCAGTTCTTC.

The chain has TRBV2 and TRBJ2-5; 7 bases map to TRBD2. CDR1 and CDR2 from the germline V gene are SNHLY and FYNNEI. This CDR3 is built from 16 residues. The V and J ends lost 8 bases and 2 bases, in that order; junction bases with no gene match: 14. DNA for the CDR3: TGTGCCAGCTCCCTTGGGGTGCGGGGAGGGCAAGAGACCCAGTACTTC. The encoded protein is CASSLGVRGGQETQYF.

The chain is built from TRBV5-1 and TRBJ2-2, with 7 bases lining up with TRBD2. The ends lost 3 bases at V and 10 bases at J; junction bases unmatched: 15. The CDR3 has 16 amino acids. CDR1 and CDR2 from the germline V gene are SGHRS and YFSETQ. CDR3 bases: TGCGCCAGCAGCTGGAGGACAATGGGGGGGAGTGAGGAGCTGTTTTTT. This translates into CASSWRTMGGSEELFF.

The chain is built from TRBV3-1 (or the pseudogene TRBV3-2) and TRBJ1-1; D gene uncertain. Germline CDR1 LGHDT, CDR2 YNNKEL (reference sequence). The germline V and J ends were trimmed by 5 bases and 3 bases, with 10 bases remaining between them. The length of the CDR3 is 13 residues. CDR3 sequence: CASSAMADTEAFF. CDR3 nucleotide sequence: TGTGCCAGCAGCGCGATGGCGGACACTGAAGCTTTCTTT.

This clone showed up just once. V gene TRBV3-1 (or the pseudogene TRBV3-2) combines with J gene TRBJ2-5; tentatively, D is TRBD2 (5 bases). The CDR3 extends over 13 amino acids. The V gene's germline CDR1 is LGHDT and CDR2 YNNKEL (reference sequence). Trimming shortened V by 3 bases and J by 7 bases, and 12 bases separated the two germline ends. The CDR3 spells CASSHAASGTQYF. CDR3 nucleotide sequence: TGTGCCAGCAGCCACGCAGCGAGCGGGACCCAGTACTTC.

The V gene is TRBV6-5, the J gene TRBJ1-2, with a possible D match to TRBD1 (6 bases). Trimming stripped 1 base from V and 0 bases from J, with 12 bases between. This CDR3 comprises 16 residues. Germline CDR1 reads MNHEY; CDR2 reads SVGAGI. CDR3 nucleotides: TGTGCCAGCAGTTACTACGCGACAGGAGCTAACTATGGCTACACCTTC. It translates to CASSYYATGANYGYTF.

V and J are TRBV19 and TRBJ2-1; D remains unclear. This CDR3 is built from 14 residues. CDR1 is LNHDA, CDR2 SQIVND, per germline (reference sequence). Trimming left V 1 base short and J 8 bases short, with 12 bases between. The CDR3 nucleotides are TGTGCCAGTAGTATAGGGTTCAGTACAGATGAGCAGTTCTTC. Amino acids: CASSIGFSTDEQFF.

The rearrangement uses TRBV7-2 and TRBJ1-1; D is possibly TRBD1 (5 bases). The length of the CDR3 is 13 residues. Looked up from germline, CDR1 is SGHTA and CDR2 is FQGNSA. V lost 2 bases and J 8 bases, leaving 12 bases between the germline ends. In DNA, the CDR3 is TGTGCCAGCAGCTTATTGTCCAGGGCGGAAGCTTTCTTT. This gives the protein CASSLLSRAEAFF.

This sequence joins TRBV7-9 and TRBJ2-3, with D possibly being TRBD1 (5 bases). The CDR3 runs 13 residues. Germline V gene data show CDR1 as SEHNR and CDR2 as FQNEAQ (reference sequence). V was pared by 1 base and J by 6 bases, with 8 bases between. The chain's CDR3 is CASSLGDSDTQYF. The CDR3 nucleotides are TGTGCCAGCAGCTTAGGAGACAGCGATACGCAGTATTTT.

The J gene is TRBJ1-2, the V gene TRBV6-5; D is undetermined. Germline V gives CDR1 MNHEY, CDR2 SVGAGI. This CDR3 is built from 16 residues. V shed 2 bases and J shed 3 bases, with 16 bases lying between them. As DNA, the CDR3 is TGTGCCAGCAGTTACGGGCCGCCCGCGAAGCACTATGGCTACACCTTC. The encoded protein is CASSYGPPAKHYGYTF.

For the CDR3, the DNA is TGTGCCAGCAGCTCCCCCCTCAGCTCAAAGCGTAACTATGGCTACACCTTC. This gives the protein CASSSPLSSKRNYGYTF. The gene calls are TRBV13 and TRBJ1-2; D remains unclear. Germline assignment: CDR1 PRHDT and CDR2 FYEKMQ (reference sequence). V lost 4 bases, J lost 1 base, and 19 bases lay in between. This CDR3 contains 17 residues.

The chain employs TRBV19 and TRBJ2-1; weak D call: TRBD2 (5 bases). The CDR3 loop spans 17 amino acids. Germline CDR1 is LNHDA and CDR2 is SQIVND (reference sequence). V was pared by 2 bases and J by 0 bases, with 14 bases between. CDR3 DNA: TGTGCCAGTAGTATAACAGCGGCGTTTGGCTCCTACAATGAGCAGTTCTTC. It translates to CASSITAAFGSYNEQFF.

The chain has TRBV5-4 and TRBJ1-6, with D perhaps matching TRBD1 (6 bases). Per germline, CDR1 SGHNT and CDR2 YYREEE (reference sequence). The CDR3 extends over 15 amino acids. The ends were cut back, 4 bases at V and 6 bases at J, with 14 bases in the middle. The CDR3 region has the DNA TGTGCCAGCAGCCGACAGGAGGCCTTTAATTCACCCCTCCACTTT. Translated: CASSRQEAFNSPLHF. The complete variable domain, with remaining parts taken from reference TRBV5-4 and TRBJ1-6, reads ETGVTQSPTHLIKTRGQQVTLRCSSQSGHNTVSWYQQALGQGPQFIFQYYREEENGRGNFPPRFSGLQFPNYSSELNVNALELDDSALYLCASSRQEAFNSPLHFGNGTRLTVT.

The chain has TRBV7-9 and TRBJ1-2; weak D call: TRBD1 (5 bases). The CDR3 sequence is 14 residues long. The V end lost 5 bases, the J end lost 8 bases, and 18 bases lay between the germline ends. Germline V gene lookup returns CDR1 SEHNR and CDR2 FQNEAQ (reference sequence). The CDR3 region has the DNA TGTGCCAGCAGCGCCACAGGTACGGGTTACGGCTACACCTTC. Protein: CASSATGTGYGYTF.

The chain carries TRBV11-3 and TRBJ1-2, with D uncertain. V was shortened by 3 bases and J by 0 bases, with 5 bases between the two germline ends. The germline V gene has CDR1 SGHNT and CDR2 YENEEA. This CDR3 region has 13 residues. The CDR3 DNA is TGTGCCAGCAGCTTCGTCGCTAACTATGGCTACACCTTC. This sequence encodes CASSFVANYGYTF.

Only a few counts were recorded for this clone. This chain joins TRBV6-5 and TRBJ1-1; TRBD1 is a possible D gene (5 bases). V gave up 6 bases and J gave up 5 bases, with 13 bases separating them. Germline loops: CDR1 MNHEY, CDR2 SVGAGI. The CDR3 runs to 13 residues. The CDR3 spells CASRDTGGTEAFF. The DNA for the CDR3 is TGTGCCAGCAGAGACACGGGGGGGACTGAAGCTTTCTTT.

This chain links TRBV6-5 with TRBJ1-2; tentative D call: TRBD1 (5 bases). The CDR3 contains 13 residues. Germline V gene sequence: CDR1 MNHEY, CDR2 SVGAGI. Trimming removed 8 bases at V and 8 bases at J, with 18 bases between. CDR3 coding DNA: TGTGCCAGCGAGCAGGCAGGGTCATGGGGCTACACCTTC. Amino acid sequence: CASEQAGSWGYTF.